Included here is one TCR beta chain sequence, with context. There is no known antigen for this receptor. No much larger clone exists at a distance of one base, and base qualities are not known. The sample is drawn from a study of control samples from healthy donors and cancer patients (dated by TCRdb to the early 2020s). The junction carries 9 bases between V and J, which are trimmed by 8 bases and 2 bases respectively. The CDR3 goes from the cysteine to the phenylalanine over 12 residues. Of all the DNA, just the CDR3 is kept, 36 bases in frame from base 1. According to the germline V gene, CDR1 reads ENHRY and CDR2 reads SYGVKD. Library prep was done by the immunoSEQ multiplex PCR assay. What TCRdb holds here is the immuneACCESS table cut down to in-frame rearrangements. Part of the clones is not present; checked against another copy, under half of the missing clones reflect an unresolved V gene, and the others are unexplained. The sample records about 75,000 clones, 85% to 95% of which are singletons. The ten largest clones represent approximately 6% of the sample.

The TCR originated in a woman aged 35 to 49 in good health. The sequence joins TRBV10-3 to TRBJ1-2; a confident D gene designation cannot be given. The sequenced sample consisted of blood. CDR3 reads: CAIGNGNYGYTF. The nucleotide sequence reads TGTGCCATCGGAAACGGGAACTATGGCTACACCTTC.